Listed below are T cell receptor beta chains from one sample, sequenced in a study of CXCR3-negative and CXCR3-positive naive CD8 T cells. From its re-call of the 5' RACE reads, TCRdb lists each CDR3 protein once, without DNA. The sample yields 35,000 to 55,000 distinct CDR3 sequences, of which the top ten take up about 2.5%. Specimen: naive CXCR3- CD8+ T cells from blood. The receptor source for this set is a human donor in good health. Some clones in this sample may be carry-over from other donors' samples. Each CDR3 is given with its conserved first and last residue. The order of the fields is CDR3 protein, J gene, V gene, clone size. Size tells how often a clone was seen (once, few, many) or the class of an expanded clone, and some rows leave it out.

CDR3: CSVAGGGWGETQYF; J: TRBJ2-5; V: TRBV20-1; size: NA
CDR3: CASSFRGGSYNEQFF; J: TRBJ2-1; V: TRBV5-1; size: NA
CDR3: CSAREGRGSDSYEQYF; J: TRBJ2-7; V: TRBV20-1; size: NA
CDR3: CASSSWERATGELFF; J: TRBJ2-2; V: TRBV5-5; size: NA
CDR3: CSARGGQTKNIQYF; J: TRBJ2-4; V: TRBV20-1; size: NA
CDR3: CASSPWTSGSYEQYF; J: TRBJ2-7; V: TRBV7-8; size: NA
CDR3: CASSVSYEQYF; J: TRBJ2-7; V: TRBV14; size: NA
CDR3: CASSLVGQLLSYEQYF; J: TRBJ2-7; V: TRBV7-9; size: NA
CDR3: CASSQDWLAGEETQYF; J: TRBJ2-5; V: TRBV14; size: NA
CDR3: CASSYRTDYNEQFF; J: TRBJ2-1; V: TRBV6-6; size: NA
CDR3: CSVLPSSSYNEQFF; J: TRBJ2-1; V: TRBV29-1; size: NA
CDR3: CASSLVVGGNEQFF; J: TRBJ2-1; V: TRBV5-4; size: NA
CDR3: CASRGLAGGSYNEQFF; J: TRBJ2-1; V: TRBV12-3/TRBV12-4; size: NA
CDR3: CASSNRIHYEQYF; J: TRBJ2-7; V: TRBV14; size: NA
CDR3: CASSRVPNYGYTF; J: TRBJ1-2; V: TRBV28; size: NA
CDR3: CATSKTEGASYEQYF; J: TRBJ2-7; V: TRBV15; size: NA
CDR3: CASSYSAGYEQYF; J: TRBJ2-7; V: TRBV6-5; size: NA
CDR3: CSVDTDRGSTDTQYF; J: TRBJ2-3; V: TRBV29-1; size: NA
CDR3: CASSQTTRDRGYGYTF; J: TRBJ1-2; V: TRBV9; size: NA
CDR3: CASSSPRDEQFF; J: TRBJ2-1; V: TRBV28; size: NA
CDR3: CASSQEVRGLATDEQFF; J: TRBJ2-1; V: TRBV4-1; size: NA
CDR3: CASSELDRETDTQYF; J: TRBJ2-3; V: TRBV25-1; size: NA
CDR3: CASSLARDSKARYEQYF; J: TRBJ2-7; V: TRBV12-3/TRBV12-4; size: NA
CDR3: CASSLAGSGDTQYF; J: TRBJ2-3; V: TRBV7-6; size: NA
CDR3: CASSLGQATNEQFF; J: TRBJ2-1; V: TRBV5-1; size: NA
CDR3: CASRATGSQETQYF; J: TRBJ2-5; V: TRBV2; size: NA
CDR3: CASSLDWREKETQYF; J: TRBJ2-5; V: TRBV5-1; size: NA
CDR3: CASSWSGGAQETQYF; J: TRBJ2-5; V: TRBV7-6; size: NA
CDR3: CANRGEGNTEAFF; J: TRBJ1-1; V: TRBV7-9; size: NA
CDR3: CASSQAGWSEANTEAFF; J: TRBJ1-1; V: TRBV5-1; size: NA
CDR3: CASSSRDRDYEQYF; J: TRBJ2-7; V: TRBV7-9; size: NA
CDR3: CASSLGGVTRNNEQFF; J: TRBJ2-1; V: TRBV5-5; size: NA
CDR3: CSARDRLARETQYF; J: TRBJ2-5; V: TRBV20-1; size: medium-sized
CDR3: CAISELAGGFYIQYF; J: TRBJ2-4; V: TRBV10-3; size: NA
CDR3: CASSQGQGTYEQYF; J: TRBJ2-7; V: TRBV4-3; size: NA
CDR3: CSVESLVVDNEQFF; J: TRBJ2-1; V: TRBV29-1; size: NA
CDR3: CASSSLQETQYF; J: TRBJ2-5; V: TRBV12-3/TRBV12-4; size: NA
CDR3: CASSTIDINEQFF; J: TRBJ2-1; V: TRBV28; size: NA
CDR3: CASSQAWAGGMNTEAFF; J: TRBJ1-1; V: TRBV28; size: NA
CDR3: CASSLALRPTIGEKLFF; J: TRBJ1-4; V: TRBV7-6; size: NA
CDR3: CASSFNTLGHQPQHF; J: TRBJ1-5; V: TRBV28; size: NA
CDR3: CASSQGTGFYEQYF; J: TRBJ2-7; V: TRBV14; size: NA
CDR3: CASSIPPDRGYTGELFF; J: TRBJ2-2; V: TRBV19; size: NA
CDR3: CASSRAGILGDTEAFF; J: TRBJ1-1; V: TRBV7-6; size: NA
CDR3: CASMESYEQYF; J: TRBJ2-7; V: TRBV6-2/TRBV6-3; size: NA
CDR3: CASSLRAGQPTYEQYF; J: TRBJ2-7; V: TRBV28; size: NA
CDR3: CASSDGRLSYEQYF; J: TRBJ2-7; V: TRBV2; size: NA
CDR3: CASSSWGSNTGELFF; J: TRBJ2-2; V: TRBV6-2/TRBV6-3; size: NA